This TCR beta chain was sequenced for a study of patients and donors after allogeneic stem cell transplantation. Germline CDR1 and CDR2: MNHEY and SVGAGI. V was pared by 5 bases and J by 2 bases, with 13 bases between. The CDR3 spans 15 residues. Via MiXCR, TCRdb re-called the RT-PCR reads, giving one row per CDR3 protein. This sample carries about 88,000 distinct CDR3 sequences, about 44% of them seen once, and the ten largest clones take roughly two thirds. This receptor was obtained from a human donor who was either an allogeneic HSCT recipient or a stem cell or donor lymphocyte infusion donor (not recorded which). It is not recorded whose cells these are; they may come from a transplant donor. The specimen sequenced was blood, either unsorted or a sorted T cell fraction (not recorded which). This chain connects TRBV6-5 to TRBJ1-5; D might be TRBD1 (5 bases). CDR3: CASSAQGFGNQPQHF. DNA for the CDR3: TGTGCCAGCAGTGCTCAGGGTTTCGGCAATCAGCCCCAGCATTTT.